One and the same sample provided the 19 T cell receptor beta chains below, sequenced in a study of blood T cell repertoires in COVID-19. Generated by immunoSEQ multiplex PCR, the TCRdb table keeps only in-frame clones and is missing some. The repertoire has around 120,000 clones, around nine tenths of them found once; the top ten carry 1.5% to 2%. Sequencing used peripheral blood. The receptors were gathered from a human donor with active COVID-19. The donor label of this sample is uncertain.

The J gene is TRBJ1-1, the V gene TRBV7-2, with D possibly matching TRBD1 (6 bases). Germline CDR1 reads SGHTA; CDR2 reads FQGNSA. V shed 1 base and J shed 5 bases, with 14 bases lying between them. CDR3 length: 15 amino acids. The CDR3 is CASSLVGRGATEAFF. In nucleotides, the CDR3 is TGTGCCAGCAGCTTAGTAGGGAGGGGGGCTACTGAAGCTTTCTTT.

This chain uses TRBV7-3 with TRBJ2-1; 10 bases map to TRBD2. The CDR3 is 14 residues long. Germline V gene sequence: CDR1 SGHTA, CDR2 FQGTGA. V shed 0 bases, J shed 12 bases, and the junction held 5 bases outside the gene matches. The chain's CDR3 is CASSLTVVAGGQFF. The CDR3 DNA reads TGTGCCAGCAGCTTAACCGTAGTAGCGGGGGGGCAGTTCTTC.

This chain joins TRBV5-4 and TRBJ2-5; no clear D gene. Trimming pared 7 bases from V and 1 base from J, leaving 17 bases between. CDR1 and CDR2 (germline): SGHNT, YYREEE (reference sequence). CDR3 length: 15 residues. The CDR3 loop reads CASAPTAGLQETQYF. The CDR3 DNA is TGTGCCAGCGCCCCAACGGCAGGCCTCCAAGAGACCCAGTACTTC.

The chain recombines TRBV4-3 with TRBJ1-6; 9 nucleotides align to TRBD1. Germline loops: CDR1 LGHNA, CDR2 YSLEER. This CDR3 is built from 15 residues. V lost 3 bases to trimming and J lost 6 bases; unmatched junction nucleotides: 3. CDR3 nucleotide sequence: TGCGCCAGCAGCCACCGGACAGGGGCTAATTCACCCCTCCACTTT. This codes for CASSHRTGANSPLHF.

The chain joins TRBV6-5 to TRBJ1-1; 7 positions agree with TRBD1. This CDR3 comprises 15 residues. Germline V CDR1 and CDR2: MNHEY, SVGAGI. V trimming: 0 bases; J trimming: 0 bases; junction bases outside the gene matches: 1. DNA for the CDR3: TGTGCCAGCAGTTACTCGACAGGGATGAACACTGAAGCTTTCTTT. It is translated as CASSYSTGMNTEAFF.

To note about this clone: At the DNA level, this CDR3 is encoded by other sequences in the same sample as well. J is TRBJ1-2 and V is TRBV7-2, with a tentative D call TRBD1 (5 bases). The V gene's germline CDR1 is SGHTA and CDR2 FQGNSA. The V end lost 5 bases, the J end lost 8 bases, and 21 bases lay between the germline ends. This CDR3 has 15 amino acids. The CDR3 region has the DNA TGTGCCAGCAGCCATGGGGGGACGGGGGTGCGGGGCTACACCTTC. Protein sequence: CASSHGGTGVRGYTF.

The CDR3 DNA reads as TGTGCCAGCAGCTCAGGGATCGGCTACAATGAGCAGTTCTTC. Translated: CASSSGIGYNEQFF. This chain connects TRBV7-3 to TRBJ2-1, with a tentative D call TRBD1 (5 bases). Deletions cut 4 bases from V and 3 bases from J, with 10 bases between. The CDR3 has 14 amino acids. Germline lookup yields CDR1 SGHTA and CDR2 FQGTGA.

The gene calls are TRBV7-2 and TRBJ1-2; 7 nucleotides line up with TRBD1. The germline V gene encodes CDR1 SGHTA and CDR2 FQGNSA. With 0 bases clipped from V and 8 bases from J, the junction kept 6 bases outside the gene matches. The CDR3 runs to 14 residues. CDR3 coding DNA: TGTGCCAGCAGCTTAGCAGGGGGCGTGGGAGGCTACACCTTC. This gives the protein CASSLAGGVGGYTF.

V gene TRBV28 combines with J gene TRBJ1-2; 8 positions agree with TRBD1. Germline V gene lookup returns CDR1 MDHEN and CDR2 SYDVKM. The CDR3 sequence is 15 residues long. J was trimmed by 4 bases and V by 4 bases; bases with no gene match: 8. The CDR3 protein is CASSSGQGGPYGYTF. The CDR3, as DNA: TGTGCCAGCAGTTCCGGACAGGGAGGACCCTATGGCTACACCTTC.

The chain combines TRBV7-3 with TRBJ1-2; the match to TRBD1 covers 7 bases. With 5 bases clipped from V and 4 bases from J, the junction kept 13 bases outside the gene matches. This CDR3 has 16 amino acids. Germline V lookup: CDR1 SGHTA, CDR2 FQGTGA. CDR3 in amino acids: CASSTPTGIAFYGYTF. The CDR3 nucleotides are TGTGCCAGCAGCACCCCGACAGGGATTGCCTTCTATGGCTACACCTTC.

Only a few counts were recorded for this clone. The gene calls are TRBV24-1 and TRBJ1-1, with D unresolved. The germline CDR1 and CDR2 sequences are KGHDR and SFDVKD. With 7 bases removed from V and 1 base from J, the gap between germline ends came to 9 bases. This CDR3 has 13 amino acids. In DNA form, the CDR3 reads TGTGCCACCAGCTTTGGAGCGAACACTGAAGCTTTCTTT. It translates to CATSFGANTEAFF.

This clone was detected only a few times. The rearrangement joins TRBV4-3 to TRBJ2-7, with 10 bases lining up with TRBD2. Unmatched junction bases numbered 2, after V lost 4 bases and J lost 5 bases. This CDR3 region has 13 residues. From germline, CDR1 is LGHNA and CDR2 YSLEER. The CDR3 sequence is CASSPLAGDEQYF. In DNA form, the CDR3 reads TGCGCCAGCAGCCCGCTAGCGGGGGACGAGCAGTACTTC.

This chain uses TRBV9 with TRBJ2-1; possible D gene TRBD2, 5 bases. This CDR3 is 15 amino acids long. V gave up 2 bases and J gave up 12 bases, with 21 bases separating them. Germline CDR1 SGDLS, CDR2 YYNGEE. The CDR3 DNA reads TGTGCCAGCAGCGTGTATGACCGAGGGCTACAACGGCAGTTCTTC. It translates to CASSVYDRGLQRQFF.

CDR3 bases: TGTGCCAGCAGCTTAACGGGGGGGAACTATGGCTACACCTTC. Protein sequence: CASSLTGGNYGYTF. The rearrangement uses TRBV7-8 and TRBJ1-2; tentative D call: TRBD1 (5 bases). This CDR3 has 14 amino acids. Trimming took 2 bases from V and 2 from J, leaving 9 bases between them. Germline V gene sequence: CDR1 SGHVS, CDR2 FQNEAQ.

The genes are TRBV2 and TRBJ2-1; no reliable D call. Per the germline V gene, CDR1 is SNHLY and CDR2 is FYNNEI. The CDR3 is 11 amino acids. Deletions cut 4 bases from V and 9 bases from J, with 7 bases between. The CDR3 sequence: CASSVASEQFF. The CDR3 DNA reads TGTGCCAGCAGTGTTGCGAGTGAGCAGTTCTTC.

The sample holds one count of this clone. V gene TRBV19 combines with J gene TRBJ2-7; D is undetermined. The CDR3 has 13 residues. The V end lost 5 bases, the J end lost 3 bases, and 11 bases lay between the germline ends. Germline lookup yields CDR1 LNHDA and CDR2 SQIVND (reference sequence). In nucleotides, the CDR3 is TGTGCCAGTAGTCCCGGGTCTTACTACGAGCAGTACTTC. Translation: CASSPGSYYEQYF.

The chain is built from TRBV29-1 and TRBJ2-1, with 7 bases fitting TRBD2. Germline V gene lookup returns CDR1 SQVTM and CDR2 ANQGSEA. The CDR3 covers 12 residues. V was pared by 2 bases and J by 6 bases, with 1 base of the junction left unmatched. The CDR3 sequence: CSVERTSNEQFF. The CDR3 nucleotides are TGCAGCGTTGAACGGACTAGCAATGAGCAGTTCTTC.

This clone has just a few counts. The CDR3 sequence is CAWSAGSYTF. CDR3 nucleotide sequence: TGTGCCTGGAGTGCAGGGAGCTACACCTTC. The chain carries TRBV30 and TRBJ1-2; a weak D match, TRBD1 (5 bases). V was shortened by 1 base and J by 9 bases, with 6 bases between the two germline ends. The CDR3 contains 10 residues. Germline-derived CDR1 and CDR2 are GTSNPN and SVGIG (reference sequence).

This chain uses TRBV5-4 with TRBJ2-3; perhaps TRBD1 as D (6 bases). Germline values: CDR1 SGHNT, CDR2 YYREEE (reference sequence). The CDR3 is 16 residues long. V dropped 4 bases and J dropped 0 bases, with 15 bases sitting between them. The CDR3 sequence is CASSPRTARSTDTQYF. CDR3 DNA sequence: TGTGCCAGCAGCCCCCGGACAGCCCGAAGCACAGATACGCAGTATTTT.